This T cell receptor (beta chain) derives from a study of long-term antiretroviral therapy in people with HIV. Study findings and constraints: At every time point, clones expanded before ART dominated the repertoire.

immunoSEQ v3.0 was run at survey level. Using immunoSEQ multiplex PCR, the repertoire was profiled, and TCRdb retains in-frame clones only, with some absent. Of tens of thousands of clones in the sample, 80% are singletons; the top ten hold around 5.8%. Germline V lookup: CDR1 SGHTA, CDR2 FQGNSA. This CDR3 is built from 16 residues. V dropped 5 bases and J dropped 0 bases, with 17 bases sitting between them. Turning to this clone: The antigen remains undetermined.

Donors needed at least one pre-ART PBMC sample plus at least two post-ART samples. V gene TRBV7-2 combines with J gene TRBJ2-7, with D hard to call. The sample was unsorted PBMCs, taken 3.4 years after starting antiretroviral therapy. This sequence was found in a man under 40 with HIV. DNA of the CDR3: TGTGCCAGCAGCCCCCGAATTAGCTCGCCCTCCTACGAGCAGTACTTC. Translating it yields CASSPRISSPSYEQYF.